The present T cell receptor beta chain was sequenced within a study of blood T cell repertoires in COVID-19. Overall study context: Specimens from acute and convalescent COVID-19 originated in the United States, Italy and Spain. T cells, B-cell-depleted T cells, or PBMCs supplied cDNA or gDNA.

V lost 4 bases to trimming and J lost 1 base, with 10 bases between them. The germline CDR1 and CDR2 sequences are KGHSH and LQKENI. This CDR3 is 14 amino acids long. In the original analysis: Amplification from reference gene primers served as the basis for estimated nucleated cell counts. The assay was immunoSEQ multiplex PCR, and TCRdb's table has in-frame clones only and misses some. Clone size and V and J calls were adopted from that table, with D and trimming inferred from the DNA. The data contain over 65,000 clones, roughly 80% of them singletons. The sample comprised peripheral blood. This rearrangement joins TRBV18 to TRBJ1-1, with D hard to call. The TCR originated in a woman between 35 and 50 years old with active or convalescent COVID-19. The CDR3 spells CASSLLAGNTEAFF. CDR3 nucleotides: TGTGCCAGCTCACTCTTGGCTGGGAACACTGAAGCTTTCTTT.